Below, 9 T cell receptor beta chains from the same sample are listed, as sequenced in a study of blood T cell repertoires in COVID-19. Method: immunoSEQ multiplex PCR; TCRdb's copy keeps in-frame clones and lacks some. Of about 38,000 clones in the sample, around 91% were seen once. The source material was peripheral blood. The source is a man aged 55-75 years with active or convalescent COVID-19.

V and J are TRBV5-1 and TRBJ1-4; tentative D call: TRBD1 (6 bases). Germline V lookup: CDR1 SGHRS, CDR2 YFSETQ. V lost 5 bases, J lost 8 bases, and 16 bases lay in between. This CDR3 is built from 14 residues. CDR3 sequence reads: CASRQAQGSEKLFF. The CDR3 DNA follows: TGCGCCAGCAGACAAGCACAGGGATCGGAAAAACTGTTTTTT.

This clone was observed a single time. This rearrangement joins TRBV7-9 to TRBJ2-3; perhaps TRBD2 as D (5 bases). CDR3 size: 13 residues. V dropped 1 base and J dropped 8 bases, with 10 bases sitting between them. CDR1 is SEHNR and CDR2 is FQNEAQ in the germline V gene (reference sequence). The CDR3 reads CASSLGGAGTQYF. CDR3 in DNA: TGTGCCAGCAGCTTAGGAGGTGCGGGTACGCAGTATTTT.

The rearrangement links TRBV9 to TRBJ2-1; TRBD1 matches 10 bases. This CDR3 spans 16 amino acids. V was pared by 4 bases and J by 4 bases, with 8 bases of the junction left unmatched. CDR1 is SGDLS and CDR2 is YYNGEE in the germline V gene. The DNA for the CDR3 is TGTGCCAGCAGCTCCGTGGGACAGGGGATTTACAATGAGCAGTTCTTC. This codes for CASSSVGQGIYNEQFF. The full variable domain, with the rest looked up from reference TRBV9 and TRBJ2-1, is DSGVTQTPKHLITATGQRVTLRCSPRSGDLSVYWYQQSLDQGLQFLIQYYNGEERAKGNILERFSAQQFPDLHSELNLSSLELGDSALYFCASSSVGQGIYNEQFFGPGTRLTVL.

This clone showed up just a few times. V is TRBV28 and J is TRBJ1-1; TRBD1 matches at 11 bases. CDR3 length: 17 residues. Germline CDR1 and CDR2: MDHEN and SYDVKM. V dropped 1 base and J dropped 8; count of bases not matched to a gene: 12. DNA for the CDR3: TGTGCCAGCAGTTTATACCCTCGGACAGGGGGCGAGGAGGAAGCTTTCTTT. Translation: CASSLYPRTGGEEEAFF.

The chain is built from TRBV6-5 and TRBJ1-1; D is possibly TRBD1 (5 bases). Looked up from germline, CDR1 is MNHEY and CDR2 is SVGAGI. The CDR3 length is 15 residues. V was pared by 6 bases and J by 0 bases, with 14 bases between. CDR3 sequence (DNA): TGTGCCAGCAGGCCGGGACTGCTAATGAACACTGAAGCTTTCTTT. Translating gives CASRPGLLMNTEAFF.

For the CDR3, the DNA is TGTGCCAGCAGCCGGCTGGGCAGCTATGGCTACACCTTC. It specifies CASSRLGSYGYTF. The V gene is TRBV9, the J gene TRBJ1-2; D is unclear. Germline values: CDR1 SGDLS, CDR2 YYNGEE. Trimming pared 4 bases from V and 4 bases from J, leaving 11 bases between. The CDR3 length is 13 residues.

This rearrangement joins TRBV6-5 to TRBJ2-2, with D unresolved. The CDR3 contains 14 residues. Trimming took 6 bases from V and 6 from J, leaving 14 bases between them. Germline lookup yields CDR1 MNHEY and CDR2 SVGAGI. The CDR3 nucleotides read TGTGCCAGCAGCCCCGTTAGGCAGGCCGGGGAGCTGTTTTTT. Protein sequence: CASSPVRQAGELFF.

The V call is TRBV18, the J call TRBJ2-1; the D gene is possibly TRBD1 (5 bases). The germline V and J ends were trimmed by 1 base and 4 bases, with 11 bases remaining between them. Germline V gene data show CDR1 as KGHSH and CDR2 as LQKENI. There are 15 residues in the CDR3. In DNA, the CDR3 is TGTGCCAGCTCACCACTAGGGGTGTCATACAATGAGCAGTTCTTC. It is translated as CASSPLGVSYNEQFF.

The chain combines TRBV5-1 with TRBJ2-7; D call uncertain. V lost 0 bases and J 0 bases, leaving 10 bases between the germline ends. Germline assignment: CDR1 SGHRS and CDR2 YFSETQ. The CDR3 is 15 amino acids. The chain's CDR3 is CASSLGRFTSYEQYF. The DNA of the CDR3 is TGCGCCAGCAGCTTGGGGCGGTTTACCTCCTACGAGCAGTACTTC.